A single sample is the source of the 22 T cell receptor beta chains below, sequenced in a study of T-cell reconstitution after alpha-beta-depleted transplantation in children. Researchers prepared the TCRbeta library using unique molecular identifiers, the study reports. TCRdb used MiXCR to reprocess the PCR reads, holding one entry per CDR3 protein. The sample contains hundreds of thousands of distinct CDR3 sequences, around a tenth of which appear only once. The sample here was peripheral blood, taken 180 days after TCRalphabeta/CD19-depleted stem cell transplant. These receptors were taken from a male patient aged 2 to 10 who had a stem cell transplant for chronic granulomatous disease, so the T cells may come from the graft donor.

The sample holds many counts of this clonotype. The rearrangement uses TRBV7-2 and TRBJ2-1; D not resolved. This CDR3 is built from 18 residues. V was cut by 3 bases and J by 5 bases, with 23 bases left in between. Germline V CDR1 and CDR2: SGHTA, FQGNSA. Here the CDR3 reads CASSFLSDDGSHHNEQFF. The CDR3 region has the DNA TGTGCCAGCAGCTTCCTATCAGACGATGGCAGCCACCACAATGAGCAGTTCTTC.

In its sample, this clonotype was seen many times. This chain joins TRBV7-3 and TRBJ2-1; D unclear. Germline V gene data show CDR1 as SGHTA and CDR2 as FQGTGA. The V end lost 2 bases, the J end lost 8 bases, and 10 bases lay between the germline ends. The CDR3 spans 13 residues. CDR3 nucleotide sequence: TGTGCCAGCAGCTTAGATCCTCGGGATGAGCAGTTCTTC. Translated, it gives CASSLDPRDEQFF.

The chain carries TRBV30 and TRBJ2-3; possibly TRBD2 for D (6 bases). CDR1 and CDR2 from the germline V gene are GTSNPN and SVGIG (reference sequence). The CDR3 is 18 amino acids. Trimming removed 0 bases from V and 1 base from J, with 20 bases in between. The CDR3 sequence: CAWSVLAPLAKRTDTQYF. In nucleotides, the CDR3 is TGTGCCTGGAGTGTACTTGCCCCCCTAGCGAAACGCACAGATACGCAGTATTTT.

This clonotype was seen at least ten times. The chain recombines TRBV7-6 with TRBJ2-6, with D possibly matching TRBD2 (5 bases). V was trimmed by 7 bases and J by 1 base, leaving 23 bases between them. CDR1 and CDR2 from the germline V gene are SGHVS and FNYEAQ. The length of the CDR3 is 19 residues. This CDR3 is CASNSAWRAASSGANVLTF. CDR3 nucleotides: TGTGCCAGCAACAGTGCCTGGCGGGCGGCCAGTTCTGGGGCCAACGTCCTGACTTTC.

The chain is built from TRBV27 and TRBJ2-2; 9 bases map to TRBD1. Germline V CDR1 and CDR2: MNHEY, SMNVEV (reference sequence). This CDR3 has 14 residues. With V trimmed by 5 bases and J by 3 bases, 1 base remained unmatched. The CDR3: CASSRTGDTGELFF. CDR3 nucleotides: TGTGCCAGCAGTAGGACAGGGGACACCGGGGAGCTGTTTTTT.

This clonotype was counted between two and nine times. Mismatch with germline at one junction end may stem from a read error. The chain combines TRBV7-9 with TRBJ1-2; 7 positions match TRBD1. Germline V gene sequence: CDR1 SEHNR, CDR2 FQNEAQ (reference sequence). The CDR3 spans 16 residues. Here the CDR3 DNA reads TGTGCCAGCAGCTTCCAGTCCCCATCAGGGGGGGATGGCGACACCTTC. Translating gives CASSFQSPSGGDGDTF. The whole variable domain, filled in from reference TRBV7-9 and TRBJ1-2, reads DTGVSQNPRHKITKRGQNVTFRCDPISEHNRLYWYRQTLGQGPEFLTYFQNEAQLEKSRLLSDRFSAERPKGSFSTLEIQRTEQGDSAMYLCASSFQSPSGGDGDTFGSGTRLTVV.

This clonotype was seen repeatedly, ten times or more. This chain connects TRBV29-1 to TRBJ2-7; 7 bases are a match to TRBD2. V was pared by 6 bases and J by 4 bases, with 9 bases of the junction left unmatched. Germline loops: CDR1 SQVTM, CDR2 ANQGSEA. The CDR3 is made up of 13 amino acids. For the CDR3, the DNA is TGCAGCGTGAAGGCTAGCGGAATATACGAGCAGTACTTC. Encoded protein: CSVKASGIYEQYF.

This clonotype occurred many times. This chain uses TRBV29-1 with TRBJ2-1; D not resolved. Germline V CDR1 and CDR2: SQVTM, ANQGSEA. This CDR3 has 15 residues. Trimming took 6 bases from V and 4 from J, leaving 19 bases between them. In DNA form, the CDR3 reads TGCAGCGTGCAAGACGGATCAGCTACGTACAATGAGCAGTTCTTC. Translated, it gives CSVQDGSATYNEQFF.

The V and J genes are TRBV25-1 and TRBJ2-2, with unresolved D. The V gene's germline CDR1 is MGHDK and CDR2 SYGVNS. This CDR3 is built from 13 residues. Deletions cut 3 bases from V and 6 bases from J, with 8 bases between. For the CDR3, the DNA is TGTGCCAGCAGTGAGAGCTTATCCGGGGAGCTGTTTTTT. Its translation is CASSESLSGELFF.

This clonotype has ten or more counts. The chain joins TRBV7-2 to TRBJ1-5; TRBD1 agrees at 9 bases. CDR1 and CDR2 from the germline V gene are SGHTA and FQGNSA. This CDR3 comprises 15 residues. Losses at the gene ends were 0 bases for V and 5 bases for J; bases not matched to a gene: 2. CDR3 nucleotide sequence: TGTGCCAGCAGCTTAGCGGGACAGGGTTATCAGCCCCAGCATTTT. Amino acid sequence: CASSLAGQGYQPQHF.

This clonotype was seen many times. The J gene is TRBJ2-7, the V gene TRBV6-2 or TRBV6-3; 7 bases are a match to TRBD1. Germline CDR1 MNHEY, CDR2 SVGEGT. The V segment lost 8 bases and the J segment 0 bases; nucleotides outside the gene matches: 7. The CDR3 is 14 residues long. CDR3 sequence (DNA): TGTGCCAGCCGAGGGACAGCGAGCTCCTACGAGCAGTACTTC. Its translation: CASRGTASSYEQYF.

This clonotype has a count of ten or more. This chain uses TRBV20-1 with TRBJ2-7; TRBD2 matches at 11 bases. The CDR3 length is 15 residues. Trimming cost V 5 bases and J 2 bases; bases outside gene matches: 8. Germline CDR1 DFQATT, CDR2 SNEGSKA (reference sequence). CDR3 nucleotide sequence: TGCAGTGCTGGACGGCTAGCGGGAGGAACCTACGAGCAGTACTTC. Its protein product is CSAGRLAGGTYEQYF.

At least ten counts were recorded for this clonotype. The rearrangement links TRBV6-2 or TRBV6-3 to TRBJ2-5; D perhaps matches TRBD1 (5 bases). The CDR3 extends over 12 amino acids. In germline, CDR1 is MNHEY, CDR2 SVGEGT. With 5 bases removed from V and 7 bases from J, the gap between germline ends came to 11 bases. The CDR3 DNA is TGTGCCAGCAGTGCTTTTAGGGGGACCCAGTACTTC. Protein product: CASSAFRGTQYF.

This clonotype has a count of ten or more. This sequence joins TRBV29-1 and TRBJ2-5; 9 nucleotides align to TRBD2. CDR3 length: 12 amino acids. In germline, CDR1 is SQVTM, CDR2 ANQGSEA. Trimming removed 6 bases from V and 5 bases from J; junction bases left unmatched: 4. DNA of the CDR3: TGCAGCGTGGGACTAGCTGGGGAGACCCAGTACTTC. It codes for CSVGLAGETQYF.

This clonotype was seen many times. The rearrangement uses TRBV11-3 and TRBJ2-1, with D tentatively TRBD1 (5 bases). The germline V and J ends were trimmed by 1 base and 2 bases, with 9 bases remaining between them. CDR3 length: 15 residues. Germline CDR1 and CDR2: SGHNT and YENEEA. The CDR3, as DNA: TGTGCCAGCAGCTTAGGTAGGACACCCTACAATGAGCAGTTCTTC. Protein product: CASSLGRTPYNEQFF.

This clonotype was seen many times. The gene calls are TRBV5-1 and TRBJ2-1, with D tentatively TRBD1 (6 bases). V was clipped by 6 bases and J by 0 bases, with 19 bases between them. The length of the CDR3 is 17 residues. Germline assignment: CDR1 SGHRS and CDR2 YFSETQ. In nucleotides, the CDR3 is TGCGCCAGCAAGCTTGGTGTCAGGGGCCTCTCCTACAATGAGCAGTTCTTC. Its translation: CASKLGVRGLSYNEQFF. The full variable domain, completed using reference TRBV5-1 and TRBJ2-1, is KAGVTQTPRYLIKTRGQQVTLSCSPISGHRSVSWYQQTPGQGLQFLFEYFSETQRNKGNFPGRFSGRQFSNSRSEMNVSTLELGDSALYLCASKLGVRGLSYNEQFFGPGTRLTVL.

CDR3 nucleotides: TGTGCCAGCAGCCAGAAAGCGGGAGGGATCTCCTACGAGCAGTACTTC. Protein sequence: CASSQKAGGISYEQYF. The chain recombines TRBV13 with TRBJ2-7; 10 bases align to TRBD2. V was clipped by 5 bases and J by 0 bases; unmatched bases: 7. CDR3 size: 16 residues. Per the germline V gene, CDR1 is PRHDT and CDR2 is FYEKMQ (reference sequence).

This clonotype was seen repeatedly, ten times or more. The chain has TRBV6-1 and TRBJ2-7; D gene ambiguous. The V gene's germline CDR1 is MNHNS and CDR2 SASEGT. Trimming took off 6 bases at V and 6 bases at J, with 18 bases between the two ends. This CDR3 is 14 amino acids long. For the CDR3, the DNA is TGTGCCAGCAGCCCCCCTGGGTCCCGACTCGAGCAGTACTTC. This codes for CASSPPGSRLEQYF.

This clonotype was seen ten or more times. The V call is TRBV29-1, the J call TRBJ2-6; D is uncertain. CDR1 is SQVTM and CDR2 is ANQGSEA in the germline V gene. V lost 1 base and J lost 1, with 2 bases in between. The CDR3 loop spans 13 amino acids. The CDR3 region is CSVEGSGANVLTF. The CDR3 nucleotides read TGCAGCGTTGAAGGGTCTGGGGCCAACGTCCTGACTTTC.

A remark on this clonotype: This may be a read error: a much more frequent sequence differs by one nucleotide. J is TRBJ2-1 and V is TRBV6-1; no definite D call. The V gene lost 6 bases and the J gene lost 7 bases, with 25 bases spanning the gap. This CDR3 has 17 amino acids. Germline V gives CDR1 MNHNS, CDR2 SASEGT. CDR3 sequence: CASSPLVEIALCNEQFF. In DNA form, the CDR3 reads TGTGCCAGCAGCCCCTTGGTAGAGATTGCGCTTTGTAATGAGCAGTTCTTC.

This clonotype was observed many times. The genes are TRBV6-1 and TRBJ1-4; D unclear. The V gene lost 6 bases and the J gene lost 3 bases, with 20 bases spanning the gap. CDR3 length equals 17 residues. Looked up from germline, CDR1 is MNHNS and CDR2 is SASEGT. The DNA of the CDR3 is TGTGCCAGCAGCGGAGGCCACTTCTCGAGCCCTAATGAAAAACTGTTTTTT. Its translation: CASSGGHFSSPNEKLFF.

This clonotype was recorded at least ten times. The chain joins TRBV6-5 to TRBJ2-3; a weak D match, TRBD2 (5 bases). There are 16 residues in the CDR3. Trimming stripped 5 bases from V and 5 bases from J, with 20 bases between. The germline CDR1 and CDR2 sequences are MNHEY and SVGAGI. CDR3 residues: CASSHTSILVGDTQYF. Here the CDR3 DNA reads TGTGCCAGCAGTCACACCTCCATACTAGTGGGAGATACGCAGTATTTT.